Below are 32 T cell receptor beta chains sequenced from a single sample in a study of blood T cell repertoires in COVID-19. Data came from immunoSEQ multiplex PCR; TCRdb stores just in-frame clones and leaves some out. The sample has a few hundred thousand clones, roughly 90% seen once. Material: peripheral blood. Source of these receptors: a man in his fifties or sixties with acute or convalescent COVID-19.

This sequence joins TRBV27 and TRBJ1-6; 8 bases align to TRBD1. The trim removed 2 bases at V and 9 bases at J, leaving 6 bases unmatched. Germline V gene lookup returns CDR1 MNHEY and CDR2 SMNVEV (reference sequence). The CDR3 is 15 amino acids. CDR3 DNA sequence: TGTGCCAGCAGTTTAACGCAGGGGGCCGGTTCACCCCTCCACTTT. It specifies CASSLTQGAGSPLHF.

The chain is built from TRBV3-1 (or the pseudogene TRBV3-2) and TRBJ2-6, with D maybe TRBD2 (5 bases). Germline CDR1 and CDR2: LGHDT and YNNKEL (reference sequence). The V end lost 3 bases, the J end lost 1 base, and 7 bases lay between the germline ends. The length of the CDR3 is 15 residues. CDR3 sequence (DNA): TGTGCCAGCAGCCATGGGGAGTCTGGGGCCAACGTCCTGACTTTC. Protein sequence: CASSHGESGANVLTF.

The V gene is TRBV6-5, the J gene TRBJ2-7, with 7 nucleotides matching TRBD2. The CDR3 is made up of 15 amino acids. Germline V gene data show CDR1 as MNHEY and CDR2 as SVGAGI. The J segment lost 6 bases and the V segment lost 2 bases, leaving 10 bases of the junction unmatched. The CDR3 loop reads CASSYRSAGAGEQYF. The DNA of the CDR3 is TGTGCCAGCAGTTACCGGTCGGCGGGAGCTGGCGAGCAGTACTTC.

The chain employs TRBV2 and TRBJ2-3; D may be TRBD2 (6 bases). CDR3 length: 13 amino acids. V shed 7 bases and J shed 5 bases, with 13 bases lying between them. The germline CDR1 and CDR2 sequences are SNHLY and FYNNEI. CDR3 DNA sequence: TGTGCCAGCACTTGGAGGGTTATAGATACGCAGTATTTT. This sequence encodes CASTWRVIDTQYF.

The V gene is TRBV6-5, the J gene TRBJ1-2; D is ambiguous. V was clipped by 0 bases and J by 7 bases, with 6 bases between them. Germline V gene sequence: CDR1 MNHEY, CDR2 SVGAGI. This CDR3 has 12 residues. The CDR3 loop is CASSYSPPGYTF. The CDR3 nucleotides read TGTGCCAGCAGTTACTCTCCTCCTGGCTACACCTTC.

This sequence joins TRBV6-2 or TRBV6-3 and TRBJ1-2; D is undetermined. V was shortened by 2 bases and J by 8 bases, with 12 bases between the two germline ends. Germline V gene lookup returns CDR1 MNHEY and CDR2 SVGEGT. The CDR3 runs to 13 residues. The CDR3 spells CASSYLQALGYTF. CDR3 coding DNA: TGTGCCAGCAGTTACCTGCAGGCCTTGGGCTACACCTTC.

The chain has TRBV24-1 and TRBJ1-1; the D is unclear. Germline assignment: CDR1 KGHDR and CDR2 SFDVKD. Trimming left V 3 bases short and J 10 bases short, with 14 bases between. The CDR3 is 13 residues long. The DNA for the CDR3 is TGTGCCACCAGTGATCCGACCGCCACGGGAGCTTTCTTT. Its translation is CATSDPTATGAFF.

The chain links TRBV27 to TRBJ2-3; the D gene is possibly TRBD1 (5 bases). V was trimmed by 3 bases and J by 4 bases, leaving 14 bases between them. The CDR3 is 15 residues long. Germline CDR1 and CDR2: MNHEY and SMNVEV (reference sequence). The CDR3 spells CASSFGAVRADTQYF. For the CDR3, the DNA is TGTGCCAGCAGTTTTGGGGCAGTCCGAGCAGATACGCAGTATTTT.

V gene TRBV3-1 (or the pseudogene TRBV3-2) combines with J gene TRBJ2-5; 10 nucleotides align to TRBD2. There are 16 residues in the CDR3. CDR1 is LGHDT, CDR2 YNNKEL, per germline (reference sequence). Trimming at V came to 5 bases and at J to 0 bases, leaving 6 bases not matched to a gene. The CDR3 here is CASSIRLAGNQETQYF. CDR3 nucleotide sequence: TGTGCCAGCAGCATTCGACTAGCGGGCAACCAAGAGACCCAGTACTTC.

This clone was detected only once. The chain links TRBV6-2 or TRBV6-3 to TRBJ1-6; 8 positions agree with TRBD1. Per germline, CDR1 MNHEY and CDR2 SVGEGT. V was clipped by 0 bases and J by 7 bases; unmatched bases: 5. This CDR3 spans 16 amino acids. As DNA, the CDR3 is TGTGCCAGCAGTTACTCGCCAGGGGGCATGAATTCACCCCTCCACTTT. This gives the protein CASSYSPGGMNSPLHF.

In its sample, this clone was seen once. Here the CDR3 reads CASSPAGGYSNQPQHF. DNA for the CDR3: TGTGCCAGCAGTCCAGCAGGGGGCTATAGCAATCAGCCCCAGCATTTT. The chain carries TRBV27 and TRBJ1-5; TRBD1 agrees at 8 bases. The CDR3 spans 16 residues. V shed 5 bases and J 0 bases; nucleotides not matched to a gene: 6. Germline-derived CDR1 and CDR2 are MNHEY and SMNVEV (reference sequence).

The chain uses TRBV7-3 and TRBJ2-5; 9 positions match TRBD1. After removal of 1 base from V and 3 bases from J, the junction contained 6 bases not matched to a gene. Germline assignment: CDR1 SGHTA and CDR2 FQGTGA. This CDR3 has 16 amino acids. The CDR3 DNA reads TGTGCCAGCAGCTTAAACCCCGGGACAGGGAAAGAGACCCAGTACTTC. Translation gives CASSLNPGTGKETQYF.

The chain employs TRBV7-6 and TRBJ1-2, with D unclear. CDR3 length equals 15 residues. Germline lookup yields CDR1 SGHVS and CDR2 FNYEAQ. V was trimmed by 1 base and J by 3 bases, leaving 12 bases between them. The CDR3 nucleotides read TGTGCCAGCAGCTTAGGTGTTGGGAGCGACTATGGCTACACCTTC. This gives the protein CASSLGVGSDYGYTF.

J is TRBJ2-7 and V is TRBV29-1; tentative D call: TRBD2 (6 bases). This CDR3 region has 13 residues. V was trimmed by 1 base and J by 5 bases, leaving 12 bases between them. From germline, CDR1 is SQVTM and CDR2 ANQGSEA. The CDR3 is CSVEGGVKDEQYF. The CDR3 DNA reads TGCAGCGTTGAAGGCGGGGTAAAAGACGAGCAGTACTTC.

This sequence joins TRBV29-1 and TRBJ2-1; possible D gene TRBD2, 6 bases. This CDR3 spans 15 amino acids. V was clipped by 5 bases and J by 8 bases, with 22 bases between them. Germline V gene lookup returns CDR1 SQVTM and CDR2 ANQGSEA. The CDR3 nucleotides are TGCAGCGTTCAATTCGGACATAACCCGGGGGATGAGCAGTTCTTC. Amino acid sequence: CSVQFGHNPGDEQFF.

CDR3 sequence (DNA): TGTGCCAGCAGCGAATTTAGCGGGAGCTCCTACAATGAGCAGTTCTTC. It translates to CASSEFSGSSYNEQFF. The chain is built from TRBV14 and TRBJ2-1; TRBD2 matches 9 bases. CDR3 size: 16 residues. Germline trimming cut 5 bases from V and 0 bases from J; bases unmatched to any gene: 5. Germline CDR1 and CDR2: SGHDN and FVKESK.

The J gene is TRBJ1-5, the V gene TRBV11-2; 8 bases line up with TRBD1. This CDR3 spans 15 amino acids. Germline V gene lookup returns CDR1 SGHAT and CDR2 FQNNGV. V was pared by 6 bases and J by 3 bases, with 7 bases of the junction left unmatched. CDR3 DNA sequence: TGTGCCAGCAGTCAGGACAGGGCTCCCAATCAGCCCCAGCATTTT. Its translation: CASSQDRAPNQPQHF. The variable domain in full, with the rest retrieved from reference TRBV11-2 and TRBJ1-5, is EAGVAQSPRYKIIEKRQSVAFWCNPISGHATLYWYQQILGQGPKLLIQFQNNGVVDDSQLPKDRFSAERLKGVDSTLKIQPAKLEDSAVYLCASSQDRAPNQPQHFGDGTRLSIL.

This chain connects TRBV30 to TRBJ2-1; 12 positions agree with TRBD2. V was pared by 3 bases and J by 6 bases, with 3 bases of the junction left unmatched. The CDR3 sequence is 14 residues long. The germline V gene has CDR1 GTSNPN and CDR2 SVGIG (reference sequence). The chain's CDR3 is CAWRTSGRPNEQFF. The DNA for the CDR3 is TGTGCCTGGAGGACTAGCGGGAGACCCAATGAGCAGTTCTTC. Supplemented by reference TRBV30 and TRBJ2-1, the full variable domain reads SQTIHQWPATLVQPVGSPLSLECTVEGTSNPNLYWYRQAAGRGLQLLFYSVGIGQISSEVPQNLSASRPQDRQFILSSKKLLLSDSGFYLCAWRTSGRPNEQFFGPGTRLTVL.

This clone was seen ten or more times. CDR3 loop: CASSKRTGENGYTF. The CDR3 DNA reads TGTGCCAGCAGCAAACGGACAGGGGAGAATGGCTACACCTTC. The V call is TRBV7-2, the J call TRBJ1-2; 9 bases align to TRBD1. CDR3 length equals 14 residues. The germline CDR1 and CDR2 sequences are SGHTA and FQGNSA. The junction had 7 bases not matched to a gene; V was cut back by 5 bases and J by 6 bases. Complete variable domain (other parts from reference TRBV7-2 and TRBJ1-2): GAGVSQSPSNKVTEKGKDVELRCDPISGHTALYWYRQSLGQGLEFLIYFQGNSAPDKSGLPSDRFSAERTGGSVSTLTIQRTQQEDSAVYLCASSKRTGENGYTFGSGTRLTVV.

J is TRBJ2-3 and V is TRBV3-1 (or the pseudogene TRBV3-2); TRBD2 aligns across 10 bases. V shed 1 base and J 9 bases; nucleotides not matched to a gene: 7. This CDR3 has 15 residues. Per the germline V gene, CDR1 is LGHDT and CDR2 is YNNKEL (reference sequence). For the CDR3, the DNA is TGTGCCAGCAGCCAAGGGACTAGCGGTGCATGGACGCAGTATTTT. Translating it yields CASSQGTSGAWTQYF.

The V gene is TRBV7-9, the J gene TRBJ2-5; a weak D match, TRBD2 (5 bases). This CDR3 spans 15 amino acids. V dropped 4 bases and J dropped 1 base, with 13 bases sitting between them. The germline CDR1 and CDR2 sequences are SEHNR and FQNEAQ (reference sequence). CDR3 sequence (DNA): TGTGCCAGCAGCTCCGTCGGACTGACCCAAGAGACCCAGTACTTC. As protein: CASSSVGLTQETQYF.

The chain joins TRBV4-1 to TRBJ2-1; 12 bases agree with TRBD2. The V gene end was trimmed by 1 base and the J gene end by 0 bases; junction bases not matched to a gene: 4. CDR1 and CDR2 (germline): MGHRA, YSYEKL. The CDR3 length is 18 residues. The CDR3: CASSQGLAGGSSYNEQFF. CDR3 nucleotides: TGCGCCAGCAGCCAAGGGCTAGCGGGAGGGAGCTCCTACAATGAGCAGTTCTTC.

The chain has TRBV2 and TRBJ2-7, with 12 nucleotides matching TRBD2. The germline V gene has CDR1 SNHLY and CDR2 FYNNEI. CDR3 length: 15 amino acids. The J segment lost 2 bases and the V segment lost 5 bases, leaving 4 bases of the junction unmatched. CDR3 sequence reads: CASSPSSGRAYEQYF. The CDR3 DNA sequence: TGTGCCAGCAGTCCTTCTAGCGGGAGGGCCTACGAGCAGTACTTC.

The chain carries TRBV28 and TRBJ2-1; the match to TRBD1 covers 10 bases. The CDR3 length is 16 residues. Unmatched junction bases numbered 10, after V lost 7 bases and J lost 4 bases. Germline CDR1 and CDR2: MDHEN and SYDVKM. The CDR3, as DNA: TGTGCCAGCACCTCCGGAGGACAGGGGGGATACAATGAGCAGTTCTTC. Its translation: CASTSGGQGGYNEQFF.

The chain recombines TRBV28 with TRBJ2-1; D remains ambiguous. The V gene's germline CDR1 is MDHEN and CDR2 SYDVKM. CDR3 size: 12 residues. V lost 5 bases, J lost 8 bases, and 10 bases lay in between. DNA for the CDR3: TGTGCCAGCAGTCCCCGTTTCGATGAGCAGTTCTTC. It is translated as CASSPRFDEQFF.

The rearrangement joins TRBV4-2 to TRBJ1-1; no definite D call. Trimming left V 0 bases short and J 5 bases short, with 16 bases between. Germline V gene data show CDR1 as LGHNA and CDR2 as YNFKEQ. The CDR3 has 16 residues. As DNA, the CDR3 is TGTGCCAGCAGCCAAGATCTTGCCGGGTCGGGGACTGAAGCTTTCTTT. This translates into CASSQDLAGSGTEAFF.

V is TRBV24-1 and J is TRBJ2-1, with 8 nucleotides matching TRBD1. Trimming cost V 3 bases and J 6 bases; bases outside gene matches: 3. The germline CDR1 and CDR2 sequences are KGHDR and SFDVKD. The CDR3 is 14 amino acids. In DNA form, the CDR3 reads TGTGCCACCAGTGATCATACAGGGGGCAATGAGCAGTTCTTC. This translates into CATSDHTGGNEQFF.

This chain connects TRBV5-4 to TRBJ1-4, with TRBD1 matching over 10 bases. The junction had 6 bases not matched to a gene; V was cut back by 4 bases and J by 6 bases. CDR3 length equals 15 residues. The V gene's germline CDR1 is SGHNT and CDR2 YYREEE (reference sequence). The CDR3: CASSPGTGVDEKLFF. DNA of the CDR3: TGTGCCAGCAGCCCCGGGACAGGGGTCGATGAAAAACTGTTTTTT.

This clone was observed once. V gene TRBV5-4 combines with J gene TRBJ2-5; maybe TRBD1 (5 bases). The CDR3 runs to 14 residues. V gave up 2 bases and J gave up 1 base, with 9 bases separating them. Germline V lookup: CDR1 SGHNT, CDR2 YYREEE (reference sequence). In nucleotides, the CDR3 is TGTGCCAGCAGCTTTAAGACAGCCCAAGAGACCCAGTACTTC. Translation: CASSFKTAQETQYF.

The rearrangement links TRBV15 to TRBJ1-1; 7 positions match TRBD1. The CDR3 loop spans 12 amino acids. J was trimmed by 4 bases and V by 5 bases; bases with no gene match: 1. Germline assignment: CDR1 LNHNV and CDR2 YYDKDF (reference sequence). The CDR3 nucleotides read TGTGCCACCAGCTCAGGGGGCACTGAAGCTTTCTTT. It translates to CATSSGGTEAFF.

This sequence joins TRBV7-9 and TRBJ2-1, with 7 nucleotides matching TRBD1. The CDR3 contains 17 residues. CDR1 and CDR2 from the germline V gene are SEHNR and FQNEAQ (reference sequence). V shed 5 bases, J shed 4 bases, and the junction held 14 bases outside the gene matches. The CDR3 DNA reads as TGTGCCAGCAGCAACGACTGGACAGGCCTCCGGTACAATGAGCAGTTCTTC. Translating it yields CASSNDWTGLRYNEQFF.

This chain uses TRBV4-3 with TRBJ2-1; TRBD2 matches 9 bases. This CDR3 spans 15 amino acids. V dropped 1 base and J dropped 7; count of bases not matched to a gene: 5. Germline CDR1 reads LGHNA; CDR2 reads YSLEER. The CDR3 DNA follows: TGCGCCAGCAGCCAAGTTGTAGCGGGAGCGAATGAGCAGTTCTTC. As protein: CASSQVVAGANEQFF.